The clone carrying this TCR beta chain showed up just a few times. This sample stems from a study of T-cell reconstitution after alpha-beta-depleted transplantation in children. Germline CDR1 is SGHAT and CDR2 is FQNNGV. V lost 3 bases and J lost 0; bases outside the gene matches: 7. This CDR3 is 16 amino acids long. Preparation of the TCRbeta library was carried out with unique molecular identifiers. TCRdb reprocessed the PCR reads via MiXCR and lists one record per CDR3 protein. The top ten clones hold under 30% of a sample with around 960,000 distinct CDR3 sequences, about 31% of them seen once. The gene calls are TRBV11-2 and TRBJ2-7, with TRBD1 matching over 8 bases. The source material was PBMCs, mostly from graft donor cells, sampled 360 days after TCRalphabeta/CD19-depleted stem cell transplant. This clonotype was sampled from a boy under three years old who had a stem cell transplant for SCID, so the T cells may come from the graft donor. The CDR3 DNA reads TGTGCCAGCAGCTTGTATGGGACAGGAGGCTCCTACGAGCAGTACTTC. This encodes CASSLYGTGGSYEQYF.